A single sample gave rise to the 28 T cell receptor beta chains below, sequenced in a study of T cell responses to AZD1222 COVID-19 vaccine. Here immunoSEQ multiplex PCR was the method, and the copy in TCRdb shows in-frame clones only, minus some. The table includes 74,000 or so clones, about 85% detected once. This sample comprised peripheral blood, obtained on day 0 of AZD1222 vaccination. All receptors come from an adult in good health.

The chain employs TRBV5-6 and TRBJ1-1; D gene unclear. Per the germline V gene, CDR1 is SGHDT and CDR2 is YYEEEE. The CDR3 runs 12 residues. Trimming left V 6 bases short and J 1 base short, with 7 bases between. CDR3 nucleotide sequence: TGTGCCAGCACCCAAGGGAACACTGAAGCTTTCTTT. Its translation is CASTQGNTEAFF.

The chain carries TRBV5-1 and TRBJ2-7; D may be TRBD2 (7 bases). CDR3 length: 15 amino acids. CDR1 is SGHRS, CDR2 YFSETQ, per germline. V was shortened by 3 bases and J by 4 bases, with 17 bases between the two germline ends. The CDR3 bases are TGCGCCAGCAGCTCGTCTGGGCGGGGGCTGTACGAGCAGTACTTC. Translating it yields CASSSSGRGLYEQYF.

The rearrangement joins TRBV6-2 or TRBV6-3 to TRBJ2-3; 12 positions agree with TRBD2. The trim removed 6 bases at V and 9 bases at J, leaving 4 bases unmatched. Germline V gives CDR1 MNHEY, CDR2 SVGEGT. This CDR3 spans 13 amino acids. The DNA of the CDR3 is TGTGCCAGCAGGCCTACTAGCGGGGGGACGCAGTATTTT. Its protein is CASRPTSGGTQYF.

This chain uses TRBV18 with TRBJ1-3; 9 bases line up with TRBD1. The CDR3 length is 15 residues. Germline V CDR1 and CDR2: KGHSH, LQKENI. With V trimmed by 3 bases and J by 0 bases, 0 bases remained unmatched. The CDR3 sequence is CASSPGQGSGNTIYF. Here the CDR3 DNA reads TGTGCCAGCTCACCGGGACAGGGCTCTGGAAACACCATATATTTT. The whole variable domain, remainder taken from reference TRBV18 and TRBJ1-3, is NAGVMQNPRHLVRRRGQEARLRCSPMKGHSHVYWYRQLPEEGLKFMVYLQKENIIDESGMPKERFSAEFPKEGPSILRIQQVVRGDSAAYFCASSPGQGSGNTIYFGEGSWLTVV.

This clone was detected once. V is TRBV6-2 or TRBV6-3 and J is TRBJ2-6, with D perhaps matching TRBD1 or TRBD2 (5 bases each). CDR3 length equals 15 residues. Per germline, CDR1 MNHEY and CDR2 SVGEGT. The V end lost 2 bases, the J end lost 1 base, and 6 bases lay between the germline ends. The CDR3 region has the DNA TGTGCCAGCAGTTACGGGACGTCTGGGGCCAACGTCCTGACTTTC. Translation gives CASSYGTSGANVLTF.

V and J are TRBV5-4 and TRBJ2-7; D remains unclear. The CDR3 runs 14 residues. The germline V gene has CDR1 SGHNT and CDR2 YYREEE (reference sequence). V gave up 0 bases and J gave up 2 bases, with 9 bases separating them. The DNA of the CDR3 is TGTGCCAGCAGCTTGGGAGCAGACACCTACGAGCAGTACTTC. This translates into CASSLGADTYEQYF.

The CDR3 sequence: CASSLRTGWEVAYF. CDR3 in DNA: TGTGCCAGCAGCTTACGGACAGGGTGGGAAGTTGCGTACTTC. V usage is TRBV13 and J usage is TRBJ2-5; 8 positions agree with TRBD1. The CDR3 loop spans 14 amino acids. With V trimmed by 2 bases and J by 13 bases, 12 bases remained unmatched. CDR1 is PRHDT and CDR2 is FYEKMQ in the germline V gene (reference sequence).

This clone was counted only a few times. The gene calls are TRBV19 and TRBJ1-4; no definite D call. The CDR3 is 15 amino acids. V was cut by 3 bases and J by 3 bases, with 11 bases left in between. Germline V gene lookup returns CDR1 LNHDA and CDR2 SQIVND (reference sequence). CDR3 sequence reads: CASSIWEPANEKLFF. The CDR3 nucleotides are TGTGCCAGTAGTATCTGGGAGCCGGCTAATGAAAAACTGTTTTTT.

This clone was counted a single time. The V and J genes are TRBV7-9 and TRBJ2-1; TRBD2 aligns across 7 bases. The CDR3 covers 18 residues. From germline, CDR1 is SEHNR and CDR2 FQNEAQ (reference sequence). After removal of 5 bases from V and 0 bases from J, the junction contained 13 bases not matched to a gene. DNA of the CDR3: TGTGCCAGCAGCCCTTGGGGTGGTGGGGACTACTCCTACAATGAGCAGTTCTTC. Amino acid sequence: CASSPWGGGDYSYNEQFF. The variable domain in full, with the rest retrieved from reference TRBV7-9 and TRBJ2-1, is DTGVSQNPRHKITKRGQNVTFRCDPISEHNRLYWYRQTLGQGPEFLTYFQNEAQLEKSRLLSDRFSAERPKGSFSTLEIQRTEQGDSAMYLCASSPWGGGDYSYNEQFFGPGTRLTVL.

V is TRBV28 and J is TRBJ2-3; D ambiguous. CDR1 is MDHEN, CDR2 SYDVKM, per germline. V was pared by 5 bases and J by 0 bases, with 3 bases between. The CDR3 has 12 residues. Here the CDR3 reads CASSTSTDTQYF. The CDR3 DNA reads TGTGCCAGCAGTACTAGCACAGATACGCAGTATTTT.

Only one count was recorded for this clone. The rearrangement joins TRBV7-2 to TRBJ2-7, with 13 bases fitting TRBD2. CDR3 length: 17 residues. Per the germline V gene, CDR1 is SGHTA and CDR2 is FQGNSA. J lost 1 base, V lost 5 bases, and 8 bases had no gene match. CDR3: CASSPQLTSGGSYEQYF. As DNA, the CDR3 is TGTGCCAGCAGCCCTCAACTGACTAGCGGGGGGTCCTACGAGCAGTACTTC. The full variable domain, in which reference TRBV7-2 and TRBJ2-7 provide the parts outside the CDR3, is GAGVSQSPSNKVTEKGKDVELRCDPISGHTALYWYRQSLGQGLEFLIYFQGNSAPDKSGLPSDRFSAERTGGSVSTLTIQRTQQEDSAVYLCASSPQLTSGGSYEQYFGPGTRLTVT.

The chain recombines TRBV27 with TRBJ2-3; weak D call: TRBD2 (5 bases). The CDR3 extends over 13 amino acids. Germline lookup yields CDR1 MNHEY and CDR2 SMNVEV (reference sequence). V was clipped by 2 bases and J by 6 bases, with 9 bases between them. The CDR3 sequence is CASSLGTGDTQYF. For the CDR3, the DNA is TGTGCCAGCAGTTTAGGTACGGGGGATACGCAGTATTTT.

V is TRBV11-2 and J is TRBJ2-7; D might be TRBD1 (5 bases). This CDR3 has 14 residues. Germline CDR1 SGHAT, CDR2 FQNNGV. Trimming stripped 3 bases from V and 3 bases from J, with 12 bases between. The CDR3 spells CASSFTQGSYEQYF. The CDR3 region has the DNA TGTGCCAGCAGCTTCACCCAGGGAAGCTACGAGCAGTACTTC.

The J gene is TRBJ1-6, the V gene TRBV3-1 (or the pseudogene TRBV3-2); D is unclear. The V and J ends lost 2 bases and 7 bases respectively, with 12 bases between them. Germline V lookup: CDR1 LGHDT, CDR2 YNNKEL (reference sequence). The CDR3 consists of 15 residues. DNA for the CDR3: TGTGCCAGCAGCCAAACCCGGGTTGGGAATTCACCCCTCCACTTT. Amino acid sequence: CASSQTRVGNSPLHF.

V and J are TRBV7-9 and TRBJ1-2; no firm D call. This CDR3 contains 12 residues. The germline gives CDR1 SEHNR, CDR2 FQNEAQ (reference sequence). V shed 5 bases and J shed 8 bases, with 12 bases lying between them. The chain's CDR3 is CASSQGLEGYTF. CDR3 sequence (DNA): TGTGCCAGCAGCCAAGGACTTGAAGGCTACACCTTC.

Only one count was recorded for this clone. The rearrangement links TRBV4-3 to TRBJ1-1; D possibly corresponds to TRBD1 (5 bases). Germline loops: CDR1 LGHNA, CDR2 YSLEER. Trimming removed 0 bases from V and 1 base from J, with 18 bases in between. This CDR3 has 18 amino acids. CDR3 bases: TGCGCCAGCAGCCAAGAGGGTTTTGGGACCCTCGGGAACACTGAAGCTTTCTTT. This gives the protein CASSQEGFGTLGNTEAFF.

The chain joins TRBV2 to TRBJ1-2; weak D call: TRBD1 (6 bases). The CDR3 sequence is 13 residues long. V was pared by 4 bases and J by 4 bases, with 10 bases between. Per the germline V gene, CDR1 is SNHLY and CDR2 is FYNNEI. The CDR3 bases are TGTGCCAGCAGTGTCAGGGGCGGCTATGGCTACACCTTC. This codes for CASSVRGGYGYTF.

Details on this clone: Within the sample, other DNA sequences also encode this same CDR3. The rearrangement uses TRBV28 and TRBJ1-2, with 8 positions matching TRBD1. Germline V lookup: CDR1 MDHEN, CDR2 SYDVKM. There are 12 residues in the CDR3. V lost 9 bases and J lost 4; bases outside the gene matches: 4. CDR3 protein: CASSDRGYGYTF. In DNA form, the CDR3 reads TGTGCCAGTTCCGACAGGGGCTATGGCTACACCTTC.

V is TRBV6-1 and J is TRBJ2-5; 7 nucleotides line up with TRBD1. The CDR3 is made up of 14 amino acids. Germline values: CDR1 MNHNS, CDR2 SASEGT. V trimming: 2 bases; J trimming: 5 bases; junction bases outside the gene matches: 5. The DNA of the CDR3 is TGTGCCAGCAGTGAAATAGGCAGGGGGGAGACCCAGTACTTC. Translated, it gives CASSEIGRGETQYF.

The rearrangement links TRBV28 to TRBJ2-5; TRBD2 matches 11 bases. Germline V gene sequence: CDR1 MDHEN, CDR2 SYDVKM. V was clipped by 7 bases and J by 2 bases; unmatched bases: 9. The CDR3 covers 16 residues. CDR3 residues: CASIGLSGGGQETQYF. The CDR3 DNA reads as TGTGCCAGCATCGGTCTTAGCGGGGGGGGTCAAGAGACCCAGTACTTC.

J is TRBJ2-7 and V is TRBV7-2; 8 positions match TRBD2. V was clipped by 1 base and J by 7 bases; unmatched bases: 6. CDR1 and CDR2 from the germline V gene are SGHTA and FQGNSA. The CDR3 totals 14 residues. The CDR3 sequence: CASSLESLAGEQYF. The CDR3, as DNA: TGTGCCAGCAGCTTAGAGAGTCTAGCGGGTGAGCAGTACTTC.

The rearrangement uses TRBV6-5 and TRBJ2-5, with 10 bases identical to TRBD1. V lost 6 bases to trimming and J lost 8 bases; unmatched junction nucleotides: 9. This CDR3 is built from 14 residues. The germline V gene has CDR1 MNHEY and CDR2 SVGAGI. The CDR3 sequence is CASRITGTGETQYF. CDR3 nucleotides: TGTGCCAGCAGAATCACCGGGACAGGGGAAACCCAGTACTTC.

V and J are TRBV28 and TRBJ1-3; no reliable D call. CDR1 and CDR2 from the germline V gene are MDHEN and SYDVKM. Trimming cost V 1 base and J 7 bases, with 5 bases left between them. This CDR3 contains 12 residues. The CDR3 DNA reads TGTGCCAGCAGTTTATCCGCGAACACCATATATTTT. It specifies CASSLSANTIYF.

The chain is built from TRBV3-1 (or the pseudogene TRBV3-2) and TRBJ1-1; the D gene is possibly TRBD1 (6 bases). V lost 5 bases and J 1 base, leaving 11 bases between the germline ends. This CDR3 is 14 amino acids long. Per germline, CDR1 LGHDT and CDR2 YNNKEL (reference sequence). DNA of the CDR3: TGTGCCAGCAGCGAACAGACAGGGAACACTGAAGCTTTCTTT. Amino acid sequence: CASSEQTGNTEAFF.

The rearrangement links TRBV7-9 to TRBJ1-2; possible D gene TRBD1, 6 bases. With 10 bases removed from V and 3 bases from J, the gap between germline ends came to 21 bases. The CDR3 spans 15 residues. Germline V lookup: CDR1 SEHNR, CDR2 FQNEAQ (reference sequence). CDR3 bases: TGTGCCACCACGACGTGGGGGGCGGATTACTATGGCTACACCTTC. Protein: CATTTWGADYYGYTF.

This chain joins TRBV4-3 and TRBJ2-4; the D gene is possibly TRBD1 (6 bases). Germline V gene lookup returns CDR1 LGHNA and CDR2 YSLEER. Trimming shortened V by 3 bases and J by 0 bases, and 9 bases separated the two germline ends. CDR3 size: 15 residues. The CDR3 DNA is TGCGCCAGCAGCCATACAGGGATAGCCAAAAACATTCAGTACTTC. It translates to CASSHTGIAKNIQYF.

The chain carries TRBV7-9 and TRBJ1-5, with a possible D match to TRBD1 (5 bases). V was clipped by 2 bases and J by 2 bases, with 16 bases between them. Per the germline V gene, CDR1 is SEHNR and CDR2 is FQNEAQ (reference sequence). This CDR3 is 17 amino acids long. The CDR3 DNA is TGTGCCAGCAGCTTATGGCTAGGGGAGGGCCGCAATCAGCCCCAGCATTTT. Translating gives CASSLWLGEGRNQPQHF. Full variable domain (rest looked up from reference TRBV7-9 and TRBJ1-5): DTGVSQNPRHKITKRGQNVTFRCDPISEHNRLYWYRQTLGQGPEFLTYFQNEAQLEKSRLLSDRFSAERPKGSFSTLEIQRTEQGDSAMYLCASSLWLGEGRNQPQHFGDGTRLSIL.

This clone appeared many times. This chain connects TRBV4-1 to TRBJ2-7; D may correspond to TRBD1 or TRBD2 (5 bases each). This CDR3 comprises 13 residues. Trimming removed 5 bases from V and 2 bases from J, with 10 bases in between. In germline, CDR1 is MGHRA, CDR2 YSYEKL. This chain's CDR3 is CASSSWDPYEQYF. The CDR3 region has the DNA TGCGCCAGCAGCTCCTGGGACCCCTACGAGCAGTACTTC.